This T cell receptor (beta chain) derives from a study of blood T cell repertoires in COVID-19. Across the study: Acute and convalescent COVID-19 specimens originated in the United States, Italy and Spain. T cells, B-cell-depleted T cells, or PBMCs provided the cDNA or gDNA that served as material.

Authors' methods: Amplification of reference gene primers was used by the study to estimate nucleated cell counts. Libraries were prepared by immunoSEQ multiplex PCR; TCRdb keeps only in-frame clonotypes and omits some of them. V and J calls and clone size are copied from that table; D and trimming were computed from the DNA. The table includes about 240,000 clones, 87% detected once. The CDR3 has 13 amino acids. Sequenced material: peripheral blood. The TCR sequence derives from a man aged 60-69 years who had recovered from COVID-19. The chain carries TRBV12-1 and TRBJ1-1; the table gives TRBD1 as D, unverified against the DNA. TRBV12-1 represents a pseudogene. DNA for the CDR3: TGTGCCAGCGACGACAGGGGGGGAACTGAAGCTTTCTTT. It translates to CASDDRGGTEAFF.